These 12 T cell receptor beta chains were sequenced from one sample in a study of blood T cells in healthy people across ages. Together with a sample-barcoded 5' primer, a J-beta primer mix was included in a second PCR lasting roughly 6 to 12 cycles. TCRdb analysed the 5' RACE reads with MiXCR anew, one entry per CDR3 protein. The sample carries about 640,000 distinct CDR3 sequences, under 70% recorded once. The sequenced material came from blood. The receptor source for this set is a man between 60 and 75 years old in good health.

The chain uses TRBV29-1 and TRBJ2-5; tentative D call: TRBD1 (6 bases). The V end was cut by 1 base, the J end by 5 bases, with 17 bases between. CDR1 and CDR2 from the germline V gene are SQVTM and ANQGSEA. The CDR3 runs to 15 residues. CDR3 nucleotides: TGCAGCGTTGAAGGGATGGTTGGGGGCCGTGAGACCCAGTACTTC. Its translation is CSVEGMVGGRETQYF.

The chain is built from TRBV5-1 and TRBJ1-5, with D possibly matching TRBD1 (6 bases). Trimming removed 4 bases from V and 9 bases from J, with 17 bases in between. In germline, CDR1 is SGHRS, CDR2 YFSETQ. The CDR3 is made up of 14 amino acids. CDR3 in DNA: TGCGCCAGCAGCCCTGGGCGGGGGCGATGGCCCCAGCATTTT. Its protein product is CASSPGRGRWPQHF.

This clonotype was detected only a few times. V and J are TRBV27 and TRBJ2-5; perhaps TRBD1 as D (5 bases). The germline V gene has CDR1 MNHEY and CDR2 SMNVEV (reference sequence). Deletions cut 3 bases from V and 1 base from J, with 9 bases between. The CDR3 has 14 residues. The CDR3 protein is CASSFTGIQETQYF. CDR3 DNA: TGTGCCAGCAGTTTTACAGGAATCCAAGAGACCCAGTACTTC.

This clonotype was detected once. This rearrangement joins TRBV7-2 to TRBJ2-3, with unresolved D. V was shortened by 2 bases and J by 3 bases, with 9 bases between the two germline ends. CDR1 and CDR2 (germline): SGHTA, FQGNSA. This CDR3 comprises 14 residues. CDR3 sequence (DNA): TGTGCCAGCAGCTTATCCCCAAGGACAGATACGCAGTATTTT. Amino acid sequence: CASSLSPRTDTQYF.

The chain combines TRBV11-2 with TRBJ1-4, with D possibly TRBD1 on 6 matching bases. Germline values: CDR1 SGHAT, CDR2 FQNNGV. V gave up 6 bases and J gave up 8 bases, with 10 bases separating them. This CDR3 region has 12 residues. As DNA, the CDR3 is TGTGCCAGCAGACAGGGTTGGGAAAAACTGTTTTTT. Amino acid sequence: CASRQGWEKLFF.

This clonotype has more than one count but fewer than ten. CDR3 protein: CASSRRADETQYF. CDR3 nucleotides: TGTGCCAGCAGTCGGAGGGCGGATGAGACCCAGTACTTC. The chain employs TRBV27 and TRBJ2-7; maybe TRBD2 (6 bases). The J call is doubtful: the DNA matches TRBJ2-5 better. This CDR3 is built from 13 residues. Germline V gene sequence: CDR1 MNHEY, CDR2 SMNVEV (reference sequence).

The chain is built from TRBV24-1 and TRBJ1-1; TRBD1 might be the D (5 bases). This CDR3 has 13 amino acids. CDR1 KGHDR and CDR2 SFDVKD come from the germline V gene. Trimming shortened V by 8 bases and J by 5 bases, and 14 bases separated the two germline ends. The chain's CDR3 is CATNDRGSTEAFF. CDR3 in DNA: TGTGCCACCAACGACCGGGGGAGTACTGAAGCTTTCTTT.

The table lists this clonotype with many counts. This rearrangement joins TRBV18 to TRBJ2-5; no clear D. The CDR3 has 14 residues. V lost 3 bases to trimming and J lost 1 base, with 9 bases between them. Germline V gives CDR1 KGHSH, CDR2 LQKENI. CDR3 sequence (DNA): TGTGCCAGCTCACCCCCGAACGCCCAAGAGACCCAGTACTTC. Protein sequence: CASSPPNAQETQYF.

J is TRBJ2-7 and V is TRBV4-1, with D perhaps matching TRBD1 (5 bases). The J call is doubtful: the DNA matches TRBJ2-5 better. Germline V CDR1 and CDR2: MGHRA, YSYEKL. This CDR3 is built from 16 residues. CDR3 in amino acids: CASSQDLGQISRTQYF. The CDR3 nucleotides are TGCGCCAGCAGCCAAGATTTGGGGCAGATCAGCCGGACCCAGTACTTC.

This clonotype came up many times. The CDR3 bases are TGTGCCAGCAGTTTATCTGGGAACAATGAGCAGTTCTTC. It translates to CASSLSGNNEQFF. The chain has TRBV28 and TRBJ2-1; the D is unclear. V was pared by 1 base and J by 5 bases, with 6 bases between. Germline CDR1 reads MDHEN; CDR2 reads SYDVKM. This CDR3 is 13 amino acids long.

The chain links TRBV2 to TRBJ2-3; D is perhaps TRBD1 or TRBD2 (5 bases each). With 9 bases removed from V and 0 bases from J, the gap between germline ends came to 10 bases. The germline CDR1 and CDR2 sequences are SNHLY and FYNNEI. The CDR3 loop spans 13 amino acids. CDR3 residues: CASGTGSTDTQYF. The CDR3, as DNA: TGTGCCAGTGGGACCGGCAGCACAGATACGCAGTATTTT.

This chain joins TRBV5-1 and TRBJ2-1; D unclear. CDR1 and CDR2 from the germline V gene are SGHRS and YFSETQ. The CDR3 consists of 15 residues. Trimming cost V 0 bases and J 4 bases, with 11 bases left between them. CDR3 nucleotides: TGCGCCAGCAGCTTGGTAGGTGACTTTTACAATGAGCAGTTCTTC. Protein product: CASSLVGDFYNEQFF.